These T cell receptor beta chains were read from a single sample in a study of T cells in Graves' hyperthyroidism and ophthalmopathy. Each CDR3 protein gets one entry after TCRdb re-called the multiplex PCR reads with MiXCR. The sample lists about 250,000 distinct CDR3 sequences; about 25% were seen once. The sequencing input was blood. All receptors derive from a woman in her 40s with Graves' ophthalmopathy. CDR3s include the opening cysteine and the closing phenylalanine or tryptophan. Each record gives: J gene, V gene, clone size, CDR3 length, D gene, CDR3 protein, CDR3 DNA. The D gene is left open where the match is weak. Clone size is stated in some rows and not others, as once, few, many or a class when expanded.

J: TRBJ1-2
V: TRBV5-1
size: many
length: 13
D: .
CDR3: CASSLGSGQGYTF
DNA: TGCGCCAGCAGCTTGGGGTCTGGCCAGGGCTACACCTTC

J: TRBJ2-7
V: TRBV6-1
size: few
length: 15
D: .
CDR3: CASSTFRGSSYEQYF
DNA: TGTGCCAGCAGTACCTTCAGGGGAAGCTCCTACGAGCAGTACTTC

J: TRBJ2-3
V: TRBV20-1
size: few
length: 18
D: TRBD2
CDR3: CSARDASMYREGQDTQYF
DNA: TGCAGTGCTAGAGATGCTTCCATGTATCGGGAGGGCCAAGATACGCAGTATTTT

J: TRBJ2-2
V: TRBV7-2
size: many
length: 16
D: TRBD2
CDR3: CASSTGTSGYTGELFF
DNA: TGTGCCAGCAGCACCGGGACTAGCGGTTACACCGGGGAGCTGTTTTTT

J: TRBJ2-2
V: TRBV20-1
size: many
length: 16
D: TRBD2
CDR3: CSAAPTSGIGAGELFF
DNA: TGCAGTGCGGCCCCCACTAGCGGGATTGGGGCCGGGGAGCTGTTTTTT

J: TRBJ2-2
V: TRBV12-5
size: many
length: 15
D: TRBD1
CDR3: CASGLKQGAFGELFF
DNA: TGTGCTAGTGGTTTAAAACAGGGGGCTTTCGGGGAGCTGTTTTTT

J: TRBJ1-2
V: TRBV20-1
size: many
length: 15
D: TRBD1
CDR3: CSARGRGQAIYGYTF
DNA: TGCAGTGCTAGAGGGCGAGGACAGGCGATATATGGCTACACCTTC

J: TRBJ2-7
V: TRBV19
size: many
length: 14
D: TRBD2
CDR3: CASSIGAGGYEQYF
DNA: TGTGCCAGTAGTATCGGGGCGGGAGGCTACGAGCAGTACTTC

J: TRBJ2-7
V: TRBV6-5
size: many
length: 14
D: TRBD2
CDR3: CASRPGTTPYEQYF
DNA: TGTGCCAGCAGGCCCGGGACTACCCCCTACGAGCAGTACTTC

J: TRBJ2-4
V: TRBV12-5
size: many
length: 17
D: TRBD1
CDR3: CASGLLGQGEAKNIQYF
DNA: TGTGCTAGTGGTTTGCTCGGGCAGGGGGAAGCCAAAAACATTCAGTACTTC

J: TRBJ2-5
V: TRBV18
size: many
length: 13
D: .
CDR3: CASARDPAETQYF
DNA: TGTGCCAGCGCCCGGGACCCGGCGGAGACCCAGTACTTC

J: TRBJ2-5
V: TRBV28
size: many
length: 15
D: .
CDR3: CASSFFQQLQETQYF
DNA: TGTGCCAGCAGTTTCTTCCAGCAGCTACAAGAGACCCAGTACTTC

J: TRBJ1-2
V: TRBV2
size: .
length: 20
D: .
CDR3: CASSEYVTVDINQKNYGYTF
DNA: TGTGCCAGCAGTGAGTATGTGACAGTAGACATCAATCAAAAAAACTATGGCTACACCTTC

J: TRBJ2-7
V: TRBV7-2
size: .
length: 15
D: TRBD2
CDR3: CASSQGLAGGREQYF
DNA: TGTGCCAGCAGCCAAGGACTAGCGGGAGGACGCGAGCAGTACTTC

J: TRBJ1-3
V: TRBV30
size: .
length: 14
D: TRBD1
CDR3: CAEQRGQSGNTIYF
DNA: TGTGCCGAACAGAGGGGGCAGTCTGGAAACACCATATATTTT

J: TRBJ2-7
V: TRBV6-1
size: once
length: 17
D: TRBD1
CDR3: CASKSGTQGNPTGEQYF
DNA: TGTGCCAGCAAATCGGGTACACAGGGGAACCCTACTGGGGAGCAGTACTTC

J: TRBJ1-1
V: TRBV6-2/TRBV6-3
size: .
length: 20
D: .
CDR3: CASIKFDRRITTRPNTEAFF
DNA: TGTGCCAGCATCAAGTTTGACAGGCGTATTACGACGAGACCGAACACTGAAGCTTTCTTT

J: TRBJ2-2
V: TRBV20-1
size: many
length: 17
D: TRBD1
CDR3: CSARDPGTGGALGELFF
DNA: TGCAGTGCTAGAGATCCCGGGACAGGGGGGGCACTCGGGGAGCTGTTTTTT

J: TRBJ2-2
V: TRBV19
size: many
length: 13
D: .
CDR3: CASEPLRTGELFF
DNA: TGTGCCAGTGAGCCTCTGCGGACCGGGGAGCTGTTTTTT

J: TRBJ1-2
V: TRBV28
size: few
length: 15
D: TRBD1
CDR3: CASSLSHTGAQGYTF
DNA: TGTGCCAGCAGTTTATCACACACAGGGGCTCAGGGCTACACCTTC

J: TRBJ1-3
V: TRBV4-2
size: many
length: 18
D: .
CDR3: CASSQDYDLLPTGNTIYF
DNA: TGTGCCAGCAGCCAAGATTACGACCTACTACCAACCGGAAACACCATATATTTT

J: TRBJ1-2
V: TRBV6-1
size: few
length: 14
D: .
CDR3: CASSPHDRFYGYTF
DNA: TGTGCCAGCAGTCCCCACGACAGGTTCTATGGCTACACCTTC

J: TRBJ2-5
V: TRBV2
size: many
length: 16
D: TRBD2
CDR3: CASSEVPSGVGETQYF
DNA: TGTGCCAGCAGTGAGGTCCCTAGCGGAGTCGGAGAGACCCAGTACTTC

J: TRBJ1-1
V: TRBV29-1
size: .
length: 12
D: .
CDR3: CSFRLGNTEAFF
DNA: TGCAGCTTTCGACTCGGGAACACTGAAGCTTTCTTT

J: TRBJ2-2
V: TRBV14
size: many
length: 16
D: .
CDR3: CASSPLRGATTGELFF
DNA: TGTGCCAGCAGCCCACTCCGGGGGGCGACAACCGGGGAGCTGTTTTTT

J: TRBJ1-2
V: TRBV28
size: .
length: 12
D: .
CDR3: CASRGRGYGYTF
DNA: TGTGCCAGCAGGGGACGGGGTTATGGCTACACCTTC

J: TRBJ2-7
V: TRBV12-3/TRBV12-4
size: .
length: 15
D: TRBD1
CDR3: CASRDAGQGSYEQYF
DNA: TGTGCCAGCAGGGACGCGGGACAGGGTTCCTACGAGCAGTACTTC

J: TRBJ2-7
V: TRBV24-1
size: .
length: 14
D: .
CDR3: CATSDSDWVSEQYF
DNA: TGTGCCACCAGTGATTCTGACTGGGTTAGTGAGCAGTACTTC